This T cell receptor (delta chain) was sequenced for a study of γδ T cells in repeated Plasmodium falciparum infection. Vgamma9/Vdelta2+ and Vdelta2-negative gammadelta T cells were flow-sorted from PBMC for bulk sequencing. This clone was counted only a few times. A far larger clone differs by one base, so this is likely a read error. This sample also contains other DNA sequences that code for the same CDR3. Each sorted gammadelta sample had TRG and TRD chains sequenced. TCRdb reran clone calling via CATT on the multiplex PCR reads. In the table there are roughly 93,000 delta-chain clones, more than 1.4% of which are singletons. The CDR3 has 15 residues. The germline gives CDR1 TVYSNPD, CDR2 GDNSRS (reference sequence). With V trimmed by 0 bases and J by 11 bases, 13 bases remained unmatched.

Sequences were obtained from gamma-delta T cells from blood. This sequence joins TRDV3 and TRDJ1; 12 bases are a match to TRDD3. The TCR comes from a pool of human donors (malaria-infected and uninfected, not separated). CDR3 protein: CAFSSPLGDTEELIF. CDR3 coding DNA: TGTGCCTTTAGCTCTCCGCTGGGGGATACGGAGGAGCTCATCTTT.